The 10 T cell receptor beta chains presented below share a single source sample, sequenced in a study of cytomegalovirus exposure and HLA in healthy donors. Primers: 60 Vbeta forward and 13 Jbeta reverse. Sequencing was performed with immunoSEQ multiplex PCR; in TCRdb, only in-frame clones are kept and a portion is missing. This sample yields roughly 140,000 clones, of which less than 65% are seen a single time; around 2.9% belongs to the top ten. Sequenced input: PBMCs. These receptors all come from a woman aged 30 to 39 in good health and CMV-seropositive.

The J gene is TRBJ1-2, the V gene TRBV19; D ambiguous. The CDR3 contains 12 residues. The germline V gene has CDR1 LNHDA and CDR2 SQIVND (reference sequence). Trimming left V 5 bases short and J 11 bases short, with 15 bases between. CDR3 sequence: CASSPRFLWYTF. In DNA, the CDR3 is TGTGCCAGTAGTCCCCGGTTCCTATGGTACACCTTC.

The V and J genes are TRBV5-1 and TRBJ1-5; possible D gene TRBD1, 6 bases. The CDR3 covers 15 residues. V dropped 2 bases and J dropped 2 bases, with 11 bases sitting between them. Germline V gene data show CDR1 as SGHRS and CDR2 as YFSETQ. In nucleotides, the CDR3 is TGCGCCAGCAGCTTATGGGGGCTCGGCAATCAGCCCCAGCATTTT. Amino acid sequence: CASSLWGLGNQPQHF. Supplemented by reference TRBV5-1 and TRBJ1-5, the full variable domain reads KAGVTQTPRYLIKTRGQQVTLSCSPISGHRSVSWYQQTPGQGLQFLFEYFSETQRNKGNFPGRFSGRQFSNSRSEMNVSTLELGDSALYLCASSLWGLGNQPQHFGDGTRLSIL.

This chain links TRBV15 with TRBJ2-3; 7 nucleotides align to TRBD2. This CDR3 comprises 16 residues. V trimming: 2 bases; J trimming: 2 bases; junction bases outside the gene matches: 7. In germline, CDR1 is LNHNV, CDR2 YYDKDF (reference sequence). For the CDR3, the DNA is TGTGCCACCAGCAGAAAGCAAGCGGGGAACACAGATACGCAGTATTTT. It encodes CATSRKQAGNTDTQYF. Using reference TRBV15 and TRBJ2-3 for the parts outside the CDR3, the full variable domain is DAMVIQNPRYQVTQFGKPVTLSCSQTLNHNVMYWYQQKSSQAPKLLFHYYDKDFNNEADTPDNFQSRRPNTSFCFLDIRSPGLGDTAMYLCATSRKQAGNTDTQYFGPGTRLTVL.

This clone turned up a few times. The CDR3 is CASTRLGVAGVQETQYF. The DNA for the CDR3 is TGTGCCAGCACCAGACTCGGGGTAGCGGGAGTACAAGAGACCCAGTACTTC. This chain joins TRBV7-9 and TRBJ2-5; TRBD2 matches 9 bases. With V trimmed by 7 bases and J by 2 bases, 14 bases remained unmatched. The CDR3 totals 17 residues. The germline gives CDR1 SEHNR, CDR2 FQNEAQ (reference sequence).

The CDR3 DNA is TGTGCCAGCTCCCCCACCAGCCAAGAGACCCAGTACTTC. The encoded protein is CASSPTSQETQYF. The chain recombines TRBV18 with TRBJ2-5; D ambiguous. V lost 6 bases and J 1 base, leaving 9 bases between the germline ends. Per the germline V gene, CDR1 is KGHSH and CDR2 is LQKENI. The CDR3 consists of 13 residues.

V usage is TRBV19 and J usage is TRBJ2-3; a weak D match, TRBD1 (6 bases). CDR1 and CDR2 from the germline V gene are LNHDA and SQIVND (reference sequence). Trimming took off 5 bases at V and 2 bases at J, with 14 bases between the two ends. The CDR3 runs 15 residues. The CDR3 DNA follows: TGTGCCAGTAGTTACCTGCAGGGGACCACAGATACGCAGTATTTT. Translation gives CASSYLQGTTDTQYF.

The chain combines TRBV28 with TRBJ2-3; D might be TRBD2 (6 bases). V was cut by 3 bases and J by 6 bases, with 10 bases left in between. The CDR3 length is 13 residues. Germline V lookup: CDR1 MDHEN, CDR2 SYDVKM. This chain's CDR3 is CASSLGLGDTQYF. Here the CDR3 DNA reads TGTGCCAGCAGTTTGGGACTTGGCGATACGCAGTATTTT.

The rearrangement links TRBV28 to TRBJ1-5, with TRBD1 as a possible D gene (6 bases). CDR3 length: 15 residues. Germline CDR1 and CDR2: MDHEN and SYDVKM. V shed 7 bases and J shed 7 bases, with 20 bases lying between them. As DNA, the CDR3 is TGTGCCAGCATCTCAATTCGCAGGGGTTTGCAGCCCCAGCATTTT. Protein product: CASISIRRGLQPQHF.

This clone was seen a single time. The rearrangement links TRBV29-1 to TRBJ2-5, with a weak D call TRBD2 (6 bases). CDR1 is SQVTM, CDR2 ANQGSEA, per germline. The V gene lost 5 bases and the J gene lost 0 bases, with 10 bases spanning the gap. The CDR3 is made up of 13 amino acids. The CDR3 nucleotides read TGCAGCGTTAGACTAGTCGACCAAGAGACCCAGTACTTC. This sequence encodes CSVRLVDQETQYF.

The chain has TRBV7-9 and TRBJ2-7; D possibly corresponds to TRBD2 (6 bases). V lost 5 bases to trimming and J lost 0 bases, with 11 bases between them. This CDR3 is 14 amino acids long. Germline assignment: CDR1 SEHNR and CDR2 FQNEAQ (reference sequence). The CDR3 reads CASSPRGGSYEQYF. The CDR3 region has the DNA TGTGCCAGCAGCCCGCGGGGCGGCTCCTACGAGCAGTACTTC.